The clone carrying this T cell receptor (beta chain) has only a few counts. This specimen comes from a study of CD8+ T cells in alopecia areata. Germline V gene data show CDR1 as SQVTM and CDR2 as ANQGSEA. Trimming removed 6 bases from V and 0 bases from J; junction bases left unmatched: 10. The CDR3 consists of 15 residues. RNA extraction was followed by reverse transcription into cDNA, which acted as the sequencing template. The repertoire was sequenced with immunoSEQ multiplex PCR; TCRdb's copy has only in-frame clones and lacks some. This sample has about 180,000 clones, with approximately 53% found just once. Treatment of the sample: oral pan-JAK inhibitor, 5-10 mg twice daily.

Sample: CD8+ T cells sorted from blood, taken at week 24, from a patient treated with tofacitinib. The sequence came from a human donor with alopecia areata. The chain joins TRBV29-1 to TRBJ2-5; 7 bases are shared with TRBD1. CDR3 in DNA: TGCAGCGTACAAGACAGGGCCACGTACCAAGAGACCCAGTACTTC. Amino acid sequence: CSVQDRATYQETQYF.